This T cell receptor (beta chain) came from a study of T-cell reconstitution after alpha-beta-depleted transplantation in children. Library preparation (for TCRbeta) was performed with unique molecular identifiers. TCRdb independently ran MiXCR on the PCR reads; one entry per CDR3 protein. The data contain around 700,000 distinct CDR3 sequences, 13% of them seen just once; the ten biggest clones take up 0.75% to 0.85%. Per the germline V gene, CDR1 is DFQATT and CDR2 is SNEGSKA (reference sequence). V was clipped by 6 bases and J by 6 bases; unmatched bases: 8. The CDR3 consists of 14 residues. The material was PBMCs, obtained before TCRalphabeta/CD19-depleted stem cell transplant. This clonotype originated in a girl aged 2 to 10 with congenital amegakaryocytic thrombocytopenia, due to receive a stem cell transplant. The V call is TRBV20-1, the J call TRBJ2-3, with TRBD2 matching 11 bases. The chain's CDR3 is CSAQLAGVYDTQYF. The CDR3 nucleotides are TGCAGTGCCCAACTAGCGGGAGTATACGATACGCAGTATTTT.